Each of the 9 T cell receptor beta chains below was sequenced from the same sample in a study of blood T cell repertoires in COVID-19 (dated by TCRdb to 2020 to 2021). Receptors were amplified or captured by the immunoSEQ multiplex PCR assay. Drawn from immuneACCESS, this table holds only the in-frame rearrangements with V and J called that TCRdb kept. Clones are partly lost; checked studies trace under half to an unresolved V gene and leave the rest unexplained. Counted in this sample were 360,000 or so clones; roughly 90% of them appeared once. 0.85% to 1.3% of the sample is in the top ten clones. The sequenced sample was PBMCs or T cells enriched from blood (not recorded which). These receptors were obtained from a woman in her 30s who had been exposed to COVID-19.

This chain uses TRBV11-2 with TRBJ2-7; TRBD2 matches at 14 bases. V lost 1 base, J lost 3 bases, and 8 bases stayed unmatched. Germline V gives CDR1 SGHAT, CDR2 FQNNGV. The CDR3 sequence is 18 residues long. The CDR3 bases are TGTGCCAGCAGCTTAGCTCCGGGACTAGCGGGAGAAGGCTACGAGCAGTACTTC. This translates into CASSLAPGLAGEGYEQYF.

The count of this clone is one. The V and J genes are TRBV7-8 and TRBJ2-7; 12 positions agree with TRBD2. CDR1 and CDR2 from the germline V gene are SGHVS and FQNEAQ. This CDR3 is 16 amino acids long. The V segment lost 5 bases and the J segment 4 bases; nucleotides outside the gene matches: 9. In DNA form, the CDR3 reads TGTGCCAGCAGCCTAACTAGCGGGAGGTTCACGTACGAGCAGTACTTC. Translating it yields CASSLTSGRFTYEQYF.

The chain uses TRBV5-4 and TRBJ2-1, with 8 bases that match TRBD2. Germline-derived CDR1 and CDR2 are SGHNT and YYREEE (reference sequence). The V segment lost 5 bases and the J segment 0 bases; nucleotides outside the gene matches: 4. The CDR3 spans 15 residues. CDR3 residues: CASRPTSGSYNEQFF. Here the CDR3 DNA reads TGTGCCAGCAGGCCTACTAGCGGCTCCTACAATGAGCAGTTCTTC.

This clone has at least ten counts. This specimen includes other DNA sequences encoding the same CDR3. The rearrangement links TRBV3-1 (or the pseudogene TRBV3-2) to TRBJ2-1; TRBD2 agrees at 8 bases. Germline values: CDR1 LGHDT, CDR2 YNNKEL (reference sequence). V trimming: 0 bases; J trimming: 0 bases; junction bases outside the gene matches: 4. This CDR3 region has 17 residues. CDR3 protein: CASSQDPAGGSYNEQFF. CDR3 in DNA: TGTGCCAGCAGCCAAGATCCGGCGGGAGGCTCCTACAATGAGCAGTTCTTC.

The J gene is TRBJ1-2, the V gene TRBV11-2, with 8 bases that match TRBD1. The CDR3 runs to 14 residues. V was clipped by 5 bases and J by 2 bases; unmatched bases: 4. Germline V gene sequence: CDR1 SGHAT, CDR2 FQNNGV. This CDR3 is CASSQGAKNYGYTF. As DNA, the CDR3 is TGTGCCAGCAGCCAGGGGGCTAAAAACTATGGCTACACCTTC.

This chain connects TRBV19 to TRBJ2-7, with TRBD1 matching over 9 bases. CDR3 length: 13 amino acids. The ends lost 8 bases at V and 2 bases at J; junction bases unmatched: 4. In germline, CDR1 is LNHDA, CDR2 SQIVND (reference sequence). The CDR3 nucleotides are TGTGCCAGTGGGGACAGGGTCACCTACGAGCAGTACTTC. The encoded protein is CASGDRVTYEQYF.

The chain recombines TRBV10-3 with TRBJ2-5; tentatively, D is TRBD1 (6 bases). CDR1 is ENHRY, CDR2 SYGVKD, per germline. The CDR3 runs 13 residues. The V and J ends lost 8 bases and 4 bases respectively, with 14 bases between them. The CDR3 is CAIQGSSGETQYF. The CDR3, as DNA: TGTGCCATCCAGGGGAGTTCGGGAGAGACCCAGTACTTC.

The CDR3 DNA reads TGTGCCAGTAGTTACTTGTCCGGGACTAGCGGGTCTTACGAGCAGTACTTC. Residues: CASSYLSGTSGSYEQYF. V and J are TRBV19 and TRBJ2-7; 12 nucleotides match TRBD2. Germline V gene lookup returns CDR1 LNHDA and CDR2 SQIVND (reference sequence). The V gene end was trimmed by 5 bases and the J gene end by 4 bases; junction bases not matched to a gene: 12. CDR3 length: 17 residues.

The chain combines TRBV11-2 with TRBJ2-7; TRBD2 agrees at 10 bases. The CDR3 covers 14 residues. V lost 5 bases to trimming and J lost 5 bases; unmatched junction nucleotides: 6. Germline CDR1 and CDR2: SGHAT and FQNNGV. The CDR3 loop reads CASSASGRVDEQYF. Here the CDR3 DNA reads TGTGCCAGCAGCGCTAGCGGGAGAGTCGACGAGCAGTACTTC.